This TCR beta chain was sequenced in a study of beta chain features in type 1 diabetes. Background on the study: Cells sorted and examined across all samples totaled over 95 million. Study observations and caveats: Among patients with Type 1 diabetes, TCRB CDR3s were moderately but significantly shorter in every one of the four CD4+ subsets. Patients showed naive, central memory and Treg TCRB repertoires that appeared more similar than those of healthy donors.

About this clone: No antigen is known for it. It is unclear where the CDR3 begins or ends on the DNA, so no DNA is shown, and the CDR3 is as TCRdb lists it.

Of the isolated RNA, all was reverse transcribed, and so the sequenced material was expressed TCRB transcripts. Sequencing of naive, central memory and regulatory T cell samples gave an average of around 3.5 million reads. Method: immunoSEQ multiplex PCR; TCRdb's copy keeps in-frame clones and lacks some. This table has about 370,000 clones, roughly 9.8% appearing once. The CDR3 has 16 residues if both end residues are counted. V is TRBV23-1 and J is TRBJ2-2; the table's D call, TRBD1, has no DNA check behind it. TRBV23-1 is recorded as an ORF, its role being uncertain. The sequence came from a man in his thirties or forties with type 1 diabetes. The sequencing sample was made of central memory CD4+ T cells from blood. CDR3 amino acids: CASSQWTGEGTGSCFF.